Presented here are 28 T cell receptor beta chains from one specimen sequenced in a study of blood T cell repertoires in COVID-19. The data were produced by immunoSEQ multiplex PCR, yet TCRdb's version contains in-frame clones alone and is incomplete. The data show about 54,000 clones, with roughly 76% seen just once and about 5.4% held by the top ten. What was sequenced was peripheral blood. The receptors were sampled from a woman aged 55-70 years with acute or convalescent COVID-19.

This clone was found a few times. The junction departs from the called germline gene at one end, perhaps through a read error. The genes are TRBV4-2 and TRBJ2-3, with D tentatively TRBD1 (5 bases). The CDR3 covers 12 residues. Germline V gene sequence: CDR1 LGHNA, CDR2 YNFKEQ. The CDR3 region has the DNA TGTGCCAGCAGCCAAGATCTTCAGGACACGCATTTT. Residues: CASSQDLQDTHF.

The genes are TRBV5-5 and TRBJ2-1, with a possible D match to TRBD1 (6 bases). Germline CDR1 reads SGHKS; CDR2 reads YYEKEE (reference sequence). Trimming took 3 bases from V and 0 from J, leaving 7 bases between them. This CDR3 has 14 residues. The CDR3 sequence is CASSSDSSYNEQFF. CDR3 sequence (DNA): TGTGCCAGCAGCTCGGACAGCTCCTACAATGAGCAGTTCTTC.

The genes are TRBV19 and TRBJ1-2, with D unclear. The CDR3 totals 13 residues. V was shortened by 0 bases and J by 4 bases, with 6 bases between the two germline ends. The germline CDR1 and CDR2 sequences are LNHDA and SQIVND (reference sequence). Here the CDR3 DNA reads TGTGCCAGTAGTATAGAGGAGCGCTATGGCTACACCTTC. This sequence encodes CASSIEERYGYTF.

The chain carries TRBV9 and TRBJ2-3, with TRBD2 identical over 14 bases. The CDR3 totals 16 residues. V was clipped by 4 bases and J by 9 bases; unmatched bases: 10. In germline, CDR1 is SGDLS, CDR2 YYNGEE. The CDR3 bases are TGTGCCAGCAGCACCCGACTAGCGGGGGGGGCGGAGACGCAGTATTTT. Translated: CASSTRLAGGAETQYF.

The V call is TRBV19, the J call TRBJ1-5, with 12 bases fitting TRBD1. The CDR3 extends over 16 amino acids. Per the germline V gene, CDR1 is LNHDA and CDR2 is SQIVND (reference sequence). The V and J ends lost 6 bases and 6 bases, in that order; junction bases with no gene match: 9. CDR3 in amino acids: CASRLGDRGRGQPQHF. In DNA, the CDR3 is TGTGCCAGTAGACTTGGGGACAGGGGGCGCGGTCAGCCCCAGCATTTT.

The genes are TRBV19 and TRBJ2-1; 9 nucleotides line up with TRBD1. Germline assignment: CDR1 LNHDA and CDR2 SQIVND (reference sequence). CDR3 length: 15 amino acids. Trimming cost V 5 bases and J 1 base; bases outside gene matches: 3. DNA for the CDR3: TGTGCCAGTAGTGTCGACAGGGGGTCCTACAATGAGCAGTTCTTC. Its protein product is CASSVDRGSYNEQFF.

The chain combines TRBV19 with TRBJ1-2; the match to TRBD1 covers 7 bases. Trimming cost V 9 bases and J 5 bases; bases outside gene matches: 15. Germline-derived CDR1 and CDR2 are LNHDA and SQIVND (reference sequence). The CDR3 consists of 15 residues. CDR3 DNA: TGTGCCAGCACATCACGGACAGGCGGTTGGTATGGCTACACCTTC. Translated: CASTSRTGGWYGYTF.

J is TRBJ1-2 and V is TRBV7-2; D possibly corresponds to TRBD1 (6 bases). The CDR3 contains 16 residues. CDR1 and CDR2 from the germline V gene are SGHTA and FQGNSA. V was pared by 0 bases and J by 4 bases, with 15 bases between. CDR3 residues: CASSLAPGGRGYGYTF. The CDR3 DNA is TGTGCCAGCAGCTTAGCGCCCGGGGGGCGAGGCTATGGCTACACCTTC. The full variable domain, completed using reference TRBV7-2 and TRBJ1-2, is GAGVSQSPSNKVTEKGKDVELRCDPISGHTALYWYRQSLGQGLEFLIYFQGNSAPDKSGLPSDRFSAERTGGSVSTLTIQRTQQEDSAVYLCASSLAPGGRGYGYTFGSGTRLTVV.

The chain recombines TRBV7-9 with TRBJ2-1; 8 bases are a match to TRBD2. The CDR3 extends over 15 amino acids. Germline assignment: CDR1 SEHNR and CDR2 FQNEAQ (reference sequence). The junction had 9 bases not matched to a gene; V was cut back by 9 bases and J by 2 bases. In nucleotides, the CDR3 is TGTGCCAGTAGGGGGACGGGAGGGACCTACAATGAGCAGTTCTTC. Amino acids: CASRGTGGTYNEQFF.

Concerning this clone: Other DNA sequences of this sample code for an identical CDR3. The chain uses TRBV19 and TRBJ1-6; D perhaps matches TRBD1 (5 bases). CDR1 and CDR2 from the germline V gene are LNHDA and SQIVND (reference sequence). Trimming took off 5 bases at V and 7 bases at J, with 12 bases between the two ends. This CDR3 comprises 14 residues. For the CDR3, the DNA is TGTGCCAGTAGTCCCGGGACTGAGAATTCACCCCTCCACTTT. Protein: CASSPGTENSPLHF.

J is TRBJ2-7 and V is TRBV5-6; 7 nucleotides align to TRBD1. The CDR3 sequence is 14 residues long. V lost 4 bases, J lost 2 bases, and 6 bases stayed unmatched. Germline assignment: CDR1 SGHDT and CDR2 YYEEEE. As DNA, the CDR3 is TGTGCCAGCAGCCCCAAAGACAGGGCCTACGAGCAGTACTTC. It encodes CASSPKDRAYEQYF.

The chain has TRBV24-1 and TRBJ2-5; 7 nucleotides agree with TRBD1. Germline CDR1 KGHDR, CDR2 SFDVKD. The CDR3 covers 15 residues. The ends lost 3 bases at V and 4 bases at J; junction bases unmatched: 7. The CDR3 spells CATSDPDRVGETQYF. CDR3 sequence (DNA): TGTGCCACCAGTGATCCCGACAGGGTGGGAGAGACCCAGTACTTC.

This clone appeared a single time. This chain connects TRBV15 to TRBJ1-2, with a weak D call TRBD1 (5 bases). Trimming left V 0 bases short and J 0 bases short, with 14 bases between. This CDR3 has 17 residues. From germline, CDR1 is LNHNV and CDR2 YYDKDF (reference sequence). The CDR3, as DNA: TGTGCCACCAGCAGAGACCGTTTGGACATCGCTAACTATGGCTACACCTTC. Translated, it gives CATSRDRLDIANYGYTF.

This clone was seen only once. The chain employs TRBV28 and TRBJ1-5; D gene unclear. The CDR3 is made up of 11 amino acids. Germline V gene lookup returns CDR1 MDHEN and CDR2 SYDVKM. V was pared by 6 bases and J by 4 bases, with 4 bases between. CDR3 coding DNA: TGTGCCAGCAGCGTAAATCAGCCCCAGCATTTT. This sequence encodes CASSVNQPQHF.

J is TRBJ1-1 and V is TRBV29-1; no definite D call. Per the germline V gene, CDR1 is SQVTM and CDR2 is ANQGSEA. V was cut by 4 bases and J by 2 bases, with 8 bases left in between. The length of the CDR3 is 12 residues. The CDR3 protein is CSVVSDNTEAFF. The CDR3 nucleotides read TGCAGCGTTGTGAGTGATAACACTGAAGCTTTCTTT.

The genes are TRBV5-1 and TRBJ2-7; 10 bases are shared with TRBD2. The junction had 4 bases not matched to a gene; V was cut back by 0 bases and J by 4 bases. The CDR3 has 15 amino acids. CDR1 is SGHRS, CDR2 YFSETQ, per germline. CDR3 sequence reads: CASSLDSSGGYEQYF. CDR3 sequence (DNA): TGCGCCAGCAGCTTGGATAGTAGCGGGGGGTACGAGCAGTACTTC.

This clone has more than one count but fewer than ten. The DNA of the CDR3 is TGTGCCAGCAGCCCGCTGGCGGCGGCGGGGGGGTTATACAATGAGCAGTTCTTC. It codes for CASSPLAAAGGLYNEQFF. The chain combines TRBV13 with TRBJ2-1; 9 nucleotides align to TRBD2. This CDR3 comprises 18 residues. J was trimmed by 4 bases and V by 5 bases; bases with no gene match: 15. The V gene's germline CDR1 is PRHDT and CDR2 FYEKMQ (reference sequence). The full variable domain, in which reference TRBV13 and TRBJ2-1 provide the parts outside the CDR3, is AAGVIQSPRHLIKEKRETATLKCYPIPRHDTVYWYQQGPGQDPQFLISFYEKMQSDKGSIPDRFSAQQFSDYHSELNMSSLELGDSALYFCASSPLAAAGGLYNEQFFGPGTRLTVL.

The chain couples TRBV5-8 to TRBJ1-2; TRBD1 is a possible D gene (5 bases). Germline V gene sequence: CDR1 SGHTS, CDR2 YDEGEE. The CDR3 is 15 amino acids. Trimming took 2 bases from V and 1 from J, leaving 12 bases between them. The CDR3 spells CASSLTGDLNYGYTF. CDR3 bases: TGTGCCAGCAGCTTAACGGGGGACCTTAACTATGGCTACACCTTC. Combining the CDR3 with reference TRBV5-8 and TRBJ1-2 gives the whole variable domain EAGVTQSPTHLIKTRGQQATLRCSPISGHTSVYWYQQALGLGLQFLLWYDEGEERNRGNFPPRFSGRQFPNYSSELNVNALELEDSALYLCASSLTGDLNYGYTFGSGTRLTVV.

The chain recombines TRBV14 with TRBJ2-7; D perhaps matches TRBD1 (6 bases). CDR3 length: 22 residues. The V gene's germline CDR1 is SGHDN and CDR2 FVKESK. Trimming left V 1 base short and J 0 bases short, with 31 bases between. The CDR3 nucleotides are TGTGCCAGCAGCCAAGCTCAGGGGCCCTCTTCCAATGACAGTGACGGCTCCTACGAGCAGTACTTC. Protein: CASSQAQGPSSNDSDGSYEQYF. Full variable domain (rest looked up from reference TRBV14 and TRBJ2-7): EAGVTQFPSHSVIEKGQTVTLRCDPISGHDNLYWYRRVMGKEIKFLLHFVKESKQDESGMPNNRFLAERTGGTYSTLKVQPAELEDSGVYFCASSQAQGPSSNDSDGSYEQYFGPGTRLTVT.

This chain links TRBV5-5 with TRBJ1-6; 8 nucleotides line up with TRBD1. The CDR3 sequence is 16 residues long. V trimming: 2 bases; J trimming: 7 bases; junction bases outside the gene matches: 8. The V gene's germline CDR1 is SGHKS and CDR2 YYEKEE (reference sequence). CDR3 residues: CASSFGQGLGNSPLHF. CDR3 nucleotide sequence: TGTGCCAGCAGCTTCGGACAGGGCCTCGGGAATTCACCCCTCCACTTT.

The chain employs TRBV28 and TRBJ2-7, with 9 nucleotides matching TRBD1. The CDR3 loop spans 15 amino acids. The germline CDR1 and CDR2 sequences are MDHEN and SYDVKM. The trim removed 6 bases at V and 4 bases at J, leaving 10 bases unmatched. CDR3 bases: TGTGCCAGCAGCTCCCGACAGGGGGGCGATTACGAGCAGTACTTC. It translates to CASSSRQGGDYEQYF.

This chain links TRBV5-4 with TRBJ2-1; 11 bases fit TRBD2. The CDR3 sequence is 19 residues long. The trim removed 1 base at V and 2 bases at J, leaving 11 bases unmatched. Germline CDR1 is SGHNT and CDR2 is YYREEE (reference sequence). This CDR3 reads CASSLLLLAGAAPYNEQFF. CDR3 nucleotides: TGTGCCAGCAGCTTGCTTTTACTAGCGGGAGCTGCGCCCTACAATGAGCAGTTCTTC.

This clone was recorded only once. This chain joins TRBV7-2 and TRBJ2-3; the D is unclear. Germline assignment: CDR1 SGHTA and CDR2 FQGNSA. V was shortened by 5 bases and J by 0 bases, with 9 bases between the two germline ends. The CDR3 spans 14 residues. The CDR3 DNA sequence: TGTGCCAGCAGCCCTGCAGTGAGCACAGATACGCAGTATTTT. Protein product: CASSPAVSTDTQYF.

The V and J genes are TRBV2 and TRBJ2-3; D not certain. Between the trimmed V and J ends, which lost 8 bases and 6 bases, there was a span of 15 bases. Germline V gene lookup returns CDR1 SNHLY and CDR2 FYNNEI. The CDR3 extends over 13 amino acids. CDR3 sequence reads: CASRSVASDTQYF. CDR3 coding DNA: TGTGCCAGCCGTAGTGTCGCCTCGGATACGCAGTATTTT.

This clone was seen once. The V and J genes are TRBV5-1 and TRBJ2-7, with 8 bases that match TRBD2. The CDR3 has 18 residues. The junction had 15 bases not matched to a gene; V was cut back by 2 bases and J by 2 bases. Germline assignment: CDR1 SGHRS and CDR2 YFSETQ. The DNA of the CDR3 is TGCGCCAGCAGCTTTGGGCTAGCGGGCCCCCGAGGTACCTACGAGCAGTACTTC. It encodes CASSFGLAGPRGTYEQYF.

The chain couples TRBV5-1 to TRBJ1-1; 10 bases align to TRBD1. CDR1 and CDR2 from the germline V gene are SGHRS and YFSETQ. V was pared by 0 bases and J by 0 bases, with 14 bases of the junction left unmatched. There are 20 residues in the CDR3. The CDR3 DNA reads TGCGCCAGCAGCTTGGTGCCGGTAGGAGACAGGGGGCGCCTGAACACTGAAGCTTTCTTT. Residues: CASSLVPVGDRGRLNTEAFF.

V usage is TRBV5-1 and J usage is TRBJ2-1; 7 nucleotides align to TRBD1. The V gene's germline CDR1 is SGHRS and CDR2 YFSETQ. Losses at the gene ends were 3 bases for V and 5 bases for J; bases not matched to a gene: 8. This CDR3 has 15 amino acids. This chain's CDR3 is CASSSMEQGNNEQFF. The CDR3 nucleotides read TGCGCCAGCAGCTCGATGGAACAGGGGAACAATGAGCAGTTCTTC.

V usage is TRBV6-1 and J usage is TRBJ1-6; D is unresolved. V lost 2 bases to trimming and J lost 4 bases, with 6 bases between them. The CDR3 is made up of 14 amino acids. Germline values: CDR1 MNHNS, CDR2 SASEGT. The CDR3 reads CASSETQYNSPLHF. The CDR3 DNA follows: TGTGCCAGCAGTGAAACTCAATATAATTCACCCCTCCACTTT.